The 10 T cell receptor beta chains given below trace back to one sample, sequenced in a study of beta chain features in type 1 diabetes. cDNA synthesis used the whole RNA isolate, giving expressed TCRB sequences. Clones were read by immunoSEQ multiplex PCR, and TCRdb kept only the in-frame ones, dropping some. The sample includes hundreds of thousands of clones, over 10% of them seen just once. The sample comprised naive CD4+ T cells from blood. The receptors originated from a man in his late teens or twenties in good health.

The chain uses TRBV18 and TRBJ2-1, with TRBD2 matching over 13 bases. The CDR3 spans 18 residues. J was trimmed by 2 bases and V by 2 bases; bases with no gene match: 6. Germline-derived CDR1 and CDR2 are KGHSH and LQKENI. Here the CDR3 reads CASSPWGLAGLPYNEQFF. CDR3 bases: TGTGCCAGCTCACCATGGGGACTAGCGGGATTACCCTACAATGAGCAGTTCTTC. Full variable domain (remainder filled in from reference TRBV18 and TRBJ2-1): NAGVMQNPRHLVRRRGQEARLRCSPMKGHSHVYWYRQLPEEGLKFMVYLQKENIIDESGMPKERFSAEFPKEGPSILRIQQVVRGDSAAYFCASSPWGLAGLPYNEQFFGPGTRLTVL.

This clone was counted between two and nine times. This rearrangement joins TRBV2 to TRBJ2-7; D not certain. Trimming pared 7 bases from V and 6 bases from J, leaving 10 bases between. The CDR3 runs 11 residues. CDR1 is SNHLY and CDR2 is FYNNEI in the germline V gene. CDR3 bases: TGTGCCAGCACCCCGTCGTTCGAGCAGTACTTC. Amino acid sequence: CASTPSFEQYF. Together with reference TRBV2 and TRBJ2-7, the CDR3 gives the full variable domain: EPEVTQTPSHQVTQMGQEVILRCVPISNHLYFYWYRQILGQKVEFLVSFYNNEISEKSEIFDDQFSVERPDGSNFTLKIRSTKLEDSAMYFCASTPSFEQYFGPGTRLTVT.

This clone was seen a handful of times. The chain joins TRBV6-5 to TRBJ1-2; D ambiguous. Germline V gene lookup returns CDR1 MNHEY and CDR2 SVGAGI. This CDR3 has 14 residues. V was pared by 6 bases and J by 6 bases, with 17 bases between. CDR3 loop: CASRDFQDSHGYTF. The CDR3 coding sequence is TGTGCCAGCAGGGACTTTCAGGATTCACATGGCTACACCTTC.

The V gene is TRBV28, the J gene TRBJ1-1; tentatively, D is TRBD1 (5 bases). V lost 2 bases and J 1 base, leaving 17 bases between the germline ends. The CDR3 spans 17 residues. Germline V lookup: CDR1 MDHEN, CDR2 SYDVKM. This CDR3 reads CASSLGGARATNTEAFF. The CDR3 DNA is TGTGCCAGCAGTTTAGGCGGGGCCAGAGCTACGAACACTGAAGCTTTCTTT.

This clone was recorded a few times. V gene TRBV7-9 combines with J gene TRBJ2-2; no reliable D call. With 8 bases removed from V and 6 bases from J, the gap between germline ends came to 16 bases. Looked up from germline, CDR1 is SEHNR and CDR2 is FQNEAQ (reference sequence). The CDR3 runs to 14 residues. CDR3 residues: CASGPRRLAGELFF. In DNA, the CDR3 is TGTGCCAGCGGTCCCCGGAGACTGGCCGGGGAGCTGTTTTTT.

The chain combines TRBV5-6 with TRBJ2-5; D call uncertain. The tail of the sequence fits TRBJ2-7 better, so the J call may be wrong. This CDR3 has 13 amino acids. CDR1 and CDR2 (germline): SGHDT, YYEEEE. CDR3 protein: CASGTGWSYEQYF. Written as DNA, the CDR3 is TGTGCCAGCGGCACCGGGTGGTCCTACGAGCAGTACTTC.

The V gene is TRBV7-9, the J gene TRBJ1-2; no firm D call. The germline gives CDR1 SEHNR, CDR2 FQNEAQ (reference sequence). V was clipped by 5 bases and J by 2 bases, with 12 bases between them. This CDR3 is built from 14 residues. As DNA, the CDR3 is TGTGCCAGCAGCCTAGGGTTCACAAACTATGGCTACACCTTC. Translated: CASSLGFTNYGYTF.

This clone was found many times. The chain carries TRBV4-3 and TRBJ2-7; 9 positions match TRBD2. The length of the CDR3 is 16 residues. The junction had 5 bases not matched to a gene; V was cut back by 0 bases and J by 2 bases. Looked up from germline, CDR1 is LGHNA and CDR2 is YSLEER. DNA for the CDR3: TGCGCCAGCAGCCAAGATTGGGCTAGCGGGGCCTACGAGCAGTACTTC. Protein: CASSQDWASGAYEQYF.

The chain carries TRBV28 and TRBJ1-1; D gene ambiguous. The germline CDR1 and CDR2 sequences are MDHEN and SYDVKM. The CDR3 has 14 residues. The V gene lost 3 bases and the J gene lost 6 bases, with 14 bases spanning the gap. CDR3: CASSFFPERPEAFF. The CDR3 bases are TGTGCCAGCAGTTTCTTTCCCGAGCGGCCTGAAGCTTTCTTT.

This chain joins TRBV27 and TRBJ1-2; D call uncertain. The CDR3 runs to 13 residues. The V end was cut by 4 bases, the J end by 6 bases, with 12 bases between. Germline CDR1 and CDR2: MNHEY and SMNVEV (reference sequence). The CDR3 nucleotides read TGTGCCAGCAGTTACTCGATTCGGGATGGCTACACCTTC. This translates into CASSYSIRDGYTF.